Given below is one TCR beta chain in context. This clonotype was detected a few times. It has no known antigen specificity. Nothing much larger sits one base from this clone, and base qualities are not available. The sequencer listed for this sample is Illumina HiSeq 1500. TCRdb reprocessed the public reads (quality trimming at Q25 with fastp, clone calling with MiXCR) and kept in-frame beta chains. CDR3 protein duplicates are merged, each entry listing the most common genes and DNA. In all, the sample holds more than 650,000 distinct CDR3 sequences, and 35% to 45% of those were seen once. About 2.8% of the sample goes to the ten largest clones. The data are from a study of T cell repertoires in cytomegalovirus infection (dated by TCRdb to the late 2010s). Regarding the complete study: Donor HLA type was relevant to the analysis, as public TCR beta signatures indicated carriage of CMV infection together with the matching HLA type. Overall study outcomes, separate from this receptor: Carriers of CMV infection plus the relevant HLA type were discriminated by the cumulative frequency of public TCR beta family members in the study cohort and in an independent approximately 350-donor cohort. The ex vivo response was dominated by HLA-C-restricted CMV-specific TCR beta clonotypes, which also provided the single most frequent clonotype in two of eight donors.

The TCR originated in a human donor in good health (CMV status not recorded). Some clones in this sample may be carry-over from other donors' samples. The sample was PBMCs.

In nucleotide form, the sequence is TGTGCCAGTAGTACGGACAGGGGGGCCTATGGCTACACCTTC. It codes for CASSTDRGAYGYTF. Recombination linked TRBV19 to TRBJ1-2; TRBD1 matches 10 bases in the middle. V is pruned by 4 bases and J by 4 bases, leaving 3 bases of the junction without a gene match. The germline V gene (reference sequence) specifies LNHDA as CDR1 and SQIVND as CDR2. CDR3 length: 14 amino acids, cysteine to phenylalanine. The DNA shown is the 42-base CDR3, in frame from base 1.